This paragraph covers one TCR beta chain sequence. The data derive from a study of T cell responses to AZD1222 COVID-19 vaccine. The germline V gene has CDR1 MNHEY and CDR2 SVGEGT. The CDR3 has 15 amino acids. The V end lost 0 bases, the J end lost 8 bases, and 16 bases lay between the germline ends. The protocol was immunoSEQ multiplex PCR, while the TCRdb copy is restricted to in-frame clones and leaves out a portion. The repertoire holds fewer than 50,000 clones, about 92% seen once, with approximately 40% in the top ten. V is TRBV6-2 or TRBV6-3 and J is TRBJ1-2; D perhaps matches TRBD1 (5 bases). The sample was peripheral blood, taken 28 days after the second AZD1222 dose. This clonotype was obtained from an adult who received the AZD1222 COVID-19 vaccine. CDR3 amino acids: CASSYSTGREAGYTF. The DNA for the CDR3 is TGTGCCAGCAGTTACTCGACGGGCAGGGAGGCCGGCTACACCTTC.